This is a list of T cell receptor beta chains from one sample in a study of cytomegalovirus exposure and HLA in healthy donors. Assay: immunoSEQ multiplex PCR; the TCRdb copy retains only in-frame clones and omits some. The sample gives about 130,000 clones, more than 75% of which show up once; around 8.1% is in the top ten. Sequenced: PBMCs. The receptors here all came from a woman aged 45-65 years in good health and CMV-seropositive. The CDR3 runs from the conserved cysteine through the conserved F or W. D genes are given only for firm matches. Not every row has a clone size; where given, it reads once, few, many or a size class.

v_call	clone_size	j_call	d_call	cdr3_nt	cdr3_aa
TRBV5-1	.	TRBJ1-3	.	TGCGCCAGCAGCCGAGACTCCCTCTCTGGAAACACCATATATTTT	CASSRDSLSGNTIYF
TRBV11-2	.	TRBJ1-1	TRBD1	TGTGCCAGCAGCGCGGACAGGATGTACACTGAAGCTTTCTTT	CASSADRMYTEAFF
TRBV7-9	.	TRBJ1-3	.	TGTTCCAGCAGTTACTCTGGGGCCTTCTCTGGAAACACCATATATTTT	CSSSYSGAFSGNTIYF
TRBV21-1	.	TRBJ2-5	.	TGTGCCAGCAGCTTTCCCCCGGCGGGGGAGACCCAGTACTTC	CASSFPPAGETQYF
TRBV25-1	.	TRBJ2-1	TRBD2	TGTGCCAGCAGTGACAAGGCCAGCGGGGGGGTTAGGGAGCAGTTCTTC	CASSDKASGGVREQFF
TRBV9	.	TRBJ2-3	TRBD2	TGTGCCAGCAGCGTAGTGGCTAGCGGGGGATTCGCAGATACGCAGTATTTT	CASSVVASGGFADTQYF
TRBV29-1	few	TRBJ1-1	TRBD1	TGCAGCGTACACAGGGGAGGCGTGAACACTGAAGCTTTCTTT	CSVHRGGVNTEAFF
TRBV7-2	.	TRBJ1-3	.	TGTGCCAGCAGTTGGGAGTGGGGAAACACCATATATTTT	CASSWEWGNTIYF
TRBV7-2	.	TRBJ1-1	.	TGTGCCAGCAGCTTAGTTTCGGACGGGGTTGGGGCTTTCTTT	CASSLVSDGVGAFF
TRBV25-1	few	TRBJ1-1	.	TGTGCCAGCCGTTCAGGGATTTTGGGTGAAGCTTTCTTT	CASRSGILGEAFF
TRBV6-1	.	TRBJ2-7	TRBD1	TGTGCCAGCTCCAGGGACAGACCCTACGAGCAGTACTTC	CASSRDRPYEQYF
TRBV10-3	.	TRBJ1-1	TRBD1	TGTGCCATCAGTGGGACAGGGGCGAACACTGAAGCTTTCTTT	CAISGTGANTEAFF
TRBV5-8	.	TRBJ1-5	.	TGTGCCAGCAGCTTGTCCTCCAGATACAATCAGCCCCAGCATTTT	CASSLSSRYNQPQHF
TRBV7-9	.	TRBJ2-4	TRBD1	TGTGCCAGCAGCTTAAGACAGGGATTCATTCAGTACTTC	CASSLRQGFIQYF
TRBV9	.	TRBJ2-7	TRBD1	TGTGCCAGCAGCAAGGGACAGGGAGACTACGAGCAGTACTTC	CASSKGQGDYEQYF
TRBV7-6	.	TRBJ1-1	TRBD1	TGTGCCAGCAGCTTCCCCAGGGGGCGCGGGTTAAACGCTGAAGCTTTCTTT	CASSFPRGRGLNAEAFF
TRBV27	.	TRBJ2-3	.	TGTGCCAGCAGTTTCCCGACGCAGTATTTT	CASSFPTQYF
TRBV11-3	.	TRBJ1-1	TRBD1	TGTGCCAGCAGCTTAAGGGGACAGAATACGGAAGCTTTCTTT	CASSLRGQNTEAFF
TRBV19	.	TRBJ1-1	.	TGTGCCAGTACCCTGGACTGGGGGAACACTGAAGCTTTCTTT	CASTLDWGNTEAFF
TRBV28	.	TRBJ2-5	TRBD1	TGTGCCAGCACGCAGGGGGCGGTTGAGACCCAGTACTTC	CASTQGAVETQYF
TRBV7-6	.	TRBJ1-2	.	TGTGCCAGCAGCCAGGGGCCCAACTATGGCTACACCTTC	CASSQGPNYGYTF
TRBV29-1	.	TRBJ1-4	.	TGCAGCGTTGTTCGATCGGGCGGGGAAAAACTGTTTTTT	CSVVRSGGEKLFF
TRBV29-1	.	TRBJ2-5	TRBD2	TGCAGCGTTGAAGTAGTAGCGGGAGTGAGGGAGACCCAGTACTTC	CSVEVVAGVRETQYF
TRBV5-6	.	TRBJ2-7	.	TGTGCCAGCAGCGCCCCCTGGAGCTCCTACGAGCAGTACTTC	CASSAPWSSYEQYF